A single sample gave rise to the 14 T cell receptor beta chains below, sequenced in a study of T cells in Graves' hyperthyroidism and ophthalmopathy (dated by TCRdb to the late 2010s). Libraries were built with multiplex PCR. Instrument on record: Illumina HiSeq 2000. The TCR beta CDR3 regions were amplified from RNA transcripts. The first round of RT-PCR for the TCR CDR3 was performed with the HTBI primer set and the Qiagen OneStep RT-PCR kit. TCRdb reworked the public reads: Q25 trimming with fastp, MiXCR clone assembly, productive beta chains retained. Each entry merges the rows of one CDR3 protein and shows their most common DNA and genes. The sample table lists around 280,000 distinct CDR3 sequences, 13% of them with a count of one. 6.5% to 10% of the sample goes to the ten largest clones. Sequenced input: blood. Every receptor here comes from a woman in her 30s with Graves' hyperthyroidism that later progressed to Graves' ophthalmopathy.

V and J are TRBV15 and TRBJ2-7; D gene unclear. The CDR3 runs 13 residues. With 0 bases removed from V and 4 bases from J, the gap between germline ends came to 7 bases. In germline, CDR1 is LNHNV, CDR2 YYDKDF (reference sequence). The CDR3 loop is CATSREYEYEQYF. CDR3 coding DNA: TGTGCCACCAGCAGAGAGTACGAATACGAGCAGTACTTC.

The chain couples TRBV5-1 to TRBJ2-7; 9 bases fit TRBD2. With V trimmed by 0 bases and J by 6 bases, 4 bases remained unmatched. Germline-derived CDR1 and CDR2 are SGHRS and YFSETQ. There are 14 residues in the CDR3. Written as DNA, the CDR3 is TGCGCCAGCAGCTTGGTGGCGGGAGGGGCCGAGCAGTACTTC. This encodes CASSLVAGGAEQYF. The entire variable domain, with the rest obtained from reference TRBV5-1 and TRBJ2-7, is as follows: KAGVTQTPRYLIKTRGQQVTLSCSPISGHRSVSWYQQTPGQGLQFLFEYFSETQRNKGNFPGRFSGRQFSNSRSEMNVSTLELGDSALYLCASSLVAGGAEQYFGPGTRLTVT.

This clonotype was detected many times. The V call is TRBV28, the J call TRBJ1-2, with D perhaps matching TRBD1 (6 bases). Between the trimmed V and J ends, which lost 5 bases and 6 bases, there was a span of 28 bases. Germline CDR1 is MDHEN and CDR2 is SYDVKM. The CDR3 runs to 18 residues. The CDR3 bases are TGTGCCAGCAGTACTCTGGGGGGCGCCAGTTGGGGCCCCCATGGCTACACCTTC. Encoded protein: CASSTLGGASWGPHGYTF.

At least ten counts were recorded for this clonotype. This chain links TRBV19 with TRBJ1-1; 10 nucleotides match TRBD1. Per germline, CDR1 LNHDA and CDR2 SQIVND (reference sequence). This CDR3 region has 16 residues. V shed 6 bases and J 5 bases; nucleotides not matched to a gene: 12. CDR3 bases: TGTGCCAGTAGCTTTAACACCGGGACAGGGGCGACTGAAGCTTTCTTT. It encodes CASSFNTGTGATEAFF.

This clonotype was counted at least ten times. The V gene is TRBV7-9, the J gene TRBJ2-5; 7 nucleotides align to TRBD1. This CDR3 is 13 amino acids long. The junction had 3 bases not matched to a gene; V was cut back by 6 bases and J by 2 bases. CDR1 and CDR2 (germline): SEHNR, FQNEAQ (reference sequence). As DNA, the CDR3 is TGTGCCAGCAGTTGGGACAGTCAAGAGACCCAGTACTTC. Its protein is CASSWDSQETQYF.

At least ten counts were recorded for this clonotype. V and J are TRBV11-2 and TRBJ2-7; tentatively, D is TRBD2 (6 bases). CDR1 and CDR2 from the germline V gene are SGHAT and FQNNGV. V lost 3 bases and J lost 4, with 22 bases in between. There are 17 residues in the CDR3. CDR3: CASSFPLGSPGRYEQYF. DNA for the CDR3: TGTGCCAGCAGCTTTCCCCTGGGGAGCCCTGGGAGGTACGAGCAGTACTTC.

This clonotype was seen at least ten times. The chain recombines TRBV28 with TRBJ2-7; D is possibly TRBD2 (5 bases). This CDR3 has 16 residues. V lost 5 bases and J 0 bases, leaving 17 bases between the germline ends. Germline lookup yields CDR1 MDHEN and CDR2 SYDVKM. CDR3 nucleotide sequence: TGTGCCAGCAGTCCACCACATCCGGGATACTCCTACGAGCAGTACTTC. The encoded protein is CASSPPHPGYSYEQYF.

This clonotype was seen ten or more times. The chain links TRBV6-1 to TRBJ2-7; TRBD2 matches at 9 bases. Germline CDR1 MNHNS, CDR2 SASEGT. Unmatched junction bases numbered 10, after V lost 5 bases and J lost 2 bases. The CDR3 sequence is 16 residues long. For the CDR3, the DNA is TGTGCCAGCAGTACGTTAGCGGGAGAGGGGGCCTACGAGCAGTACTTC. Its protein product is CASSTLAGEGAYEQYF.

The rearrangement joins TRBV5-6 to TRBJ2-2, with D uncertain. The CDR3 runs to 16 residues. With 2 bases removed from V and 2 bases from J, the gap between germline ends came to 13 bases. The germline V gene encodes CDR1 SGHDT and CDR2 YYEEEE. CDR3 sequence reads: CASSLRRTGNTGELFF. The CDR3, as DNA: TGTGCCAGCAGCTTACGCCGGACGGGCAACACCGGGGAGCTGTTTTTT.

The chain uses TRBV4-1 and TRBJ1-6; D may be TRBD1 (5 bases). The germline V gene has CDR1 MGHRA and CDR2 YSYEKL. Trimming pared 6 bases from V and 7 bases from J, leaving 19 bases between. The CDR3 length is 16 residues. CDR3 coding DNA: TGCGCCAGCAGTCAGCTGACCGGGACGGCGAATTCACCCCTCCACTTT. Residues: CASSQLTGTANSPLHF.

Many counts were recorded for this clonotype. The V and J genes are TRBV12-3 or TRBV12-4 and TRBJ2-3; 13 bases match TRBD2. V was pared by 5 bases and J by 5 bases, with 4 bases of the junction left unmatched. The CDR3 covers 15 residues. CDR3 sequence: CASSQGLAGVDTQYF. The CDR3 nucleotides are TGTGCCAGCAGTCAAGGACTAGCGGGAGTAGATACGCAGTATTTT.

This clonotype was observed at least ten times. CDR3 sequence reads: CASSENRAAGELFF. The CDR3 bases are TGCGCCAGCAGCGAAAACAGGGCTGCCGGGGAGCTGTTTTTT. The rearrangement links TRBV5-1 to TRBJ2-2; D possibly corresponds to TRBD1 (6 bases). CDR3 length equals 14 residues. CDR1 SGHRS and CDR2 YFSETQ come from the germline V gene. V was shortened by 4 bases and J by 6 bases, with 13 bases between the two germline ends.

This clonotype was counted at least ten times. The rearrangement uses TRBV29-1 and TRBJ2-7; D might be TRBD2 (5 bases). This CDR3 is built from 15 residues. CDR1 is SQVTM, CDR2 ANQGSEA, per germline. With 7 bases removed from V and 0 bases from J, the gap between germline ends came to 19 bases. In DNA form, the CDR3 reads TGCAGCGCAATAGGGCCTCCTACTAGCTCCTACGAGCAGTACTTC. Its translation: CSAIGPPTSSYEQYF.

This clonotype showed up many times. The V and J genes are TRBV7-8 and TRBJ2-2; D call uncertain. The V gene's germline CDR1 is SGHVS and CDR2 FQNEAQ. The CDR3 loop spans 13 amino acids. V lost 0 bases to trimming and J lost 5 bases, with 4 bases between them. CDR3 sequence: CASSLARTGELFF. The DNA of the CDR3 is TGTGCCAGCAGCTTAGCGCGGACCGGGGAGCTGTTTTTT. Full variable domain (outside the CDR3, taken from reference TRBV7-8 and TRBJ2-2): GAGVSQSPRYKVAKRGQDVALRCDPISGHVSLFWYQQALGQGPEFLTYFQNEAQLDKSGLPSDRFFAERPEGSVSTLKIQRTQQEDSAVYLCASSLARTGELFFGEGSRLTVL.